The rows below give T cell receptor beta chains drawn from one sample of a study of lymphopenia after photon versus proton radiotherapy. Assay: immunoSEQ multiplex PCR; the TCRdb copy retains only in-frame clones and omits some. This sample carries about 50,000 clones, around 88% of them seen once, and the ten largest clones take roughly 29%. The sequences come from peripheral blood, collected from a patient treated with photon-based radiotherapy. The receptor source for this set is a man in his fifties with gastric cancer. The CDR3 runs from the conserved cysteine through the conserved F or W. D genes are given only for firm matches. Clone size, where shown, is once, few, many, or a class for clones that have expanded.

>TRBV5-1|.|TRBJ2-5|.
TGCGCCAGCAGCAGGGGGGACCAGGCGCAAGAGACCCAGTACTTC
CASSRGDQAQETQYF
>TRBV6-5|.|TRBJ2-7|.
TGTGCCAGCAGTTCCCCGGGGAGCCACGAGCAGTACTTC
CASSSPGSHEQYF
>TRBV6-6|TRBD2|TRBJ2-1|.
TGTGCCAGCAGTTACTCTACTAGCGGGACGAATGAGCAGTTCTTC
CASSYSTSGTNEQFF
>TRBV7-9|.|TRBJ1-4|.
TGTGCCAGCAGCGGACGACAGGTGTCTGAAGAAAAACTGTTTTTT
CASSGRQVSEEKLFF
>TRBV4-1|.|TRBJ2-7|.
TGCGCCAGCAGCCTAAGCTACTCCTACGAGCAGTACTTC
CASSLSYSYEQYF
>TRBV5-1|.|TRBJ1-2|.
TGCGCCAGCAGCTCCCCTCGGAAGGGGGATCCCTATGGCTACACCTTC
CASSSPRKGDPYGYTF
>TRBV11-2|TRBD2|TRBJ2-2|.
TGTGCCAGCAGCCTTAAAAGCGGGGCCACCGGGGAGCTGTTTTTT
CASSLKSGATGELFF
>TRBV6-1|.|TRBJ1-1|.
TGTGCCAGCAGTGGCGGGGGTCCTGAAGCTTTCTTT
CASSGGGPEAFF
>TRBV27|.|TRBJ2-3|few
TGTGCCAGCTGGACTACTTACTACACAGATACGCAGTATTTT
CASWTTYYTDTQYF
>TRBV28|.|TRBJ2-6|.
TGTGCCAGCGCCCCCCCGGGAAGGGCTGGGGCCAACGTCCTGACTTTC
CASAPPGRAGANVLTF
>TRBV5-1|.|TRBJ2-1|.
TGCGCCAGCAGCTCAGGAGGACCTTTCTACAATGAGCAGTTCTTC
CASSSGGPFYNEQFF
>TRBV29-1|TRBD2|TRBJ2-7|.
TGCAGCGTTGGAAGGACTAGCGCCTTGGGCGAGCAGTACTTC
CSVGRTSALGEQYF
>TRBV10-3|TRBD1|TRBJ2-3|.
TGTGCCACCACCGGGACAGGGCGAGATACGCAGTATTTT
CATTGTGRDTQYF
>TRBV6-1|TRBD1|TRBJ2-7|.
TGTGCCGCTCGGACGCAGGGGGTTTACGAGCAGTACTTC
CAARTQGVYEQYF
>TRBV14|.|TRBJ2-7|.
TGTGCCAGCAGCCAAGCTCTGGGGATGACGCTCGAGCAGTACTTC
CASSQALGMTLEQYF
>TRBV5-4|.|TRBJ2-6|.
TGTGCCAGCAGTCCAGGGTCAAGCTCTGGGGCCAACGTCCTGACTTTC
CASSPGSSSGANVLTF
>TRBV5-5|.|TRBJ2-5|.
TGTGCCAGCAGCTTGGAGGGGACTCGCCGCCAAGAGACCCAGTACTTC
CASSLEGTRRQETQYF
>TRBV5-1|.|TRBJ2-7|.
TGCGCCAGCAGCTTGCCCTCCAACGAGCAGTACTTC
CASSLPSNEQYF
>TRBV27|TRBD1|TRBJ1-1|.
TGTGCCAGCAGGCAATCGGGACAGGGGAAAGCTTTCTTT
CASRQSGQGKAFF
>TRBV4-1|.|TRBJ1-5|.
TGCGCCAGCAGCCAAGTGTTTGAGGGTAGGAATCAGCCCCAGCATTTT
CASSQVFEGRNQPQHF
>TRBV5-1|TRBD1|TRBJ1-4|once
TGCGCCAGCAGCTCGGGGGACAGTGCAACTAATGAAAAACTGTTTTTT
CASSSGDSATNEKLFF
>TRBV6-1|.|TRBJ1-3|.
TGTGCCAGCCTTCTCGGAAACACCATATATTTT
CASLLGNTIYF
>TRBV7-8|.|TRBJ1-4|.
TGTGCCAGCAGCCGGGGGGTCCTGGAAAAACTGTTTTTT
CASSRGVLEKLFF
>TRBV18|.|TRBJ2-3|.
TGTGCCAGCTCGGACTACAAGTACACAGATACGCAGTATTTT
CASSDYKYTDTQYF
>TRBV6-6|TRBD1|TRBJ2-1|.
TGTGCCAGCAGGCGACAGGGGGCAAACAATGAGCAGTTCTTC
CASRRQGANNEQFF
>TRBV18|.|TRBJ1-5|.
TGTGCCAGCTCACCCGACGGGGGTCAGCCCCAGCATTTT
CASSPDGGQPQHF
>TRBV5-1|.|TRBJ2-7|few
TGCGCCAGCAGCAGGGACGGGAAGTACGAGCAGTACTTC
CASSRDGKYEQYF
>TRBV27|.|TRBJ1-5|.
TGTGCCAGCAGTTTAAAAGGCTCCAATCAGCCCCAGCATTTT
CASSLKGSNQPQHF
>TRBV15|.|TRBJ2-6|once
TGTGCCACCAAGAGGGCTGGGGCCAACGTCCTGACTTTC
CATKRAGANVLTF
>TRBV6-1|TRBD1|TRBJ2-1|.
TGTGCCAGCAGTGAAGAGACAGGGGGTAGCAATGAGCAGTTCTTC
CASSEETGGSNEQFF
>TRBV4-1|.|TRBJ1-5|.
TGCGCCAGCAGCCCTTACGCTATTAGCAATCAGCCCCAGCATTTT
CASSPYAISNQPQHF
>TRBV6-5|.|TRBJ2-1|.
TGTGCCAGCACCCCAATCTATCCTGCTGGCAATGAGCAGTTCTTC
CASTPIYPAGNEQFF
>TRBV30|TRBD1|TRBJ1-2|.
TGTGCCTGGAGGGAAGACAGGGGGGGTGGCTATTGGTATGGCTACACCTTC
CAWREDRGGGYWYGYTF
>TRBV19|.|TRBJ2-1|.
TGTGCCAGTAGTTCCCCTTTAAGTCAAAAGGGCCTCTCCTACAATGAGCAGTTCTTC
CASSSPLSQKGLSYNEQFF
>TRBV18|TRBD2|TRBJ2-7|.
TGTGCCAGCTCCCCCAACGCGGCGGGAGTGTACGAGCAGTACTTC
CASSPNAAGVYEQYF
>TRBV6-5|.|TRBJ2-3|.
TGTGCCAGCAGTTACTCAGGCGTGGCAGATACGCAGTATTTT
CASSYSGVADTQYF
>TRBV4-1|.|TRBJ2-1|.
TGCGCCAGCAGCCCCATATCTACAATTAATGAGCAGTTCTTC
CASSPISTINEQFF
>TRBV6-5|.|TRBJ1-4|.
TGTGCCAGCAGTTACTCTGAAAAACTGTTTTTT
CASSYSEKLFF
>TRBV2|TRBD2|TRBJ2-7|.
TGTGCCAGCGGACCTAGCGGGACCTACGAGCAGTACTTC
CASGPSGTYEQYF
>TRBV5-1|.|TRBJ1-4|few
TGCGCCAGCAGCACGGGGGACGCGAGTGAAAAACTGTTTTTT
CASSTGDASEKLFF
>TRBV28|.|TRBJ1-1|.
TGTGCCAGCAGTTTACTAGGCCGAGCTTTCTTT
CASSLLGRAFF
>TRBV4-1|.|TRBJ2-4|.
TGCGCCAGCAGCCCTCATAGCGGAATAGCCAAAAACATTCAGTACTTC
CASSPHSGIAKNIQYF
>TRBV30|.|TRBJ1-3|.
TGTGCCCTCGACCGCGACTCTGGAAACACCATATATTTT
CALDRDSGNTIYF
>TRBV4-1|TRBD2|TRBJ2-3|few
TGCGCCAGCAGCGGACTAGCGGGAGGGCCGAAGCAGTATTTT
CASSGLAGGPKQYF